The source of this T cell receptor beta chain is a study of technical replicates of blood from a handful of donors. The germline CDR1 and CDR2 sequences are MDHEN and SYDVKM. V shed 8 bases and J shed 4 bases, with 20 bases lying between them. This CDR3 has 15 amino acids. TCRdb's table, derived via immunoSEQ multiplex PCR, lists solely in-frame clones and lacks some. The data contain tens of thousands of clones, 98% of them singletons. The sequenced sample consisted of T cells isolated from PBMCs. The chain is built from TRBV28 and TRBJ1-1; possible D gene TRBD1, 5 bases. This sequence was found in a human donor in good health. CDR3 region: CASAPPQGPGTEAFF. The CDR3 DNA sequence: TGTGCCAGCGCGCCCCCCCAGGGTCCGGGCACTGAAGCTTTCTTT.